This entry features one TCR beta chain sequence. This record belongs to a study of blood T cell repertoires in COVID-19. Between the trimmed V and J ends, which lost 4 bases and 5 bases, there was a span of 6 bases. This CDR3 is 11 amino acids long. CDR1 is MGHDK and CDR2 is SYGVNS in the germline V gene. Sequencing was performed with immunoSEQ multiplex PCR; in TCRdb, only in-frame clones are kept and a portion is missing. This sample has around 170,000 clones, with about 88% found just once. V gene TRBV25-1 combines with J gene TRBJ2-7; no reliable D call. This TCR was sampled from a woman in her late teens or twenties who had recovered from COVID-19. Sequencing input: PBMCs or T cells enriched from blood (not recorded which). The chain's CDR3 is CASSGLDEQYF. As DNA, the CDR3 is TGTGCCAGCAGTGGTCTTGACGAGCAGTACTTC.